This T cell receptor beta chain was obtained from a study of tumor T cells in aggressive B-cell lymphoma. Measured with immunoSEQ multiplex PCR; TCRdb has only the in-frame clones, and not every one. Of 450 to 600 clones listed, around 86% were seen once; the top ten hold around 9.6%. There are 13 residues in the CDR3. Trimming left V 6 bases short and J 2 bases short, with 11 bases between. The germline V gene encodes CDR1 SNHLY and CDR2 FYNNEI. The sequenced material came from tumor tissue. The receptor was isolated from an adult with diffuse large B cell lymphoma. This rearrangement joins TRBV2 to TRBJ2-7; D is possibly TRBD2 (5 bases). The CDR3 is CASRDLGTYEQYF. CDR3 bases: TGTGCCAGCAGGGACTTAGGAACCTACGAGCAGTACTTC.